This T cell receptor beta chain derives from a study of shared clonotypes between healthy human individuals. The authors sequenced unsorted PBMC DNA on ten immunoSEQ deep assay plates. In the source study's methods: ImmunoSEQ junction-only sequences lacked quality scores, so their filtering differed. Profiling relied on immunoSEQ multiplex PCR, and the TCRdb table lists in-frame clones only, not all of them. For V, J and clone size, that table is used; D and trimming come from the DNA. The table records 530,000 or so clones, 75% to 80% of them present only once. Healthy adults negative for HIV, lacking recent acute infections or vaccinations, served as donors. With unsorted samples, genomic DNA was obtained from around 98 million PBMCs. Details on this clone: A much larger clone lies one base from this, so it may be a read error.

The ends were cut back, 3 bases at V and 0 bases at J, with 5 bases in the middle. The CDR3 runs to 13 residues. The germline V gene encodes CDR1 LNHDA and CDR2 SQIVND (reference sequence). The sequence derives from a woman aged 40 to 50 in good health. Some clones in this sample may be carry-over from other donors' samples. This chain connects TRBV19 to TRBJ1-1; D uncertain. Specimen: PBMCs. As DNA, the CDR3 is TGTGCCAGTAGTATGTGGATGAACACTGAAGCTTTCTTT. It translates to CASSMWMNTEAFF.